A selection of T cell receptor beta chains follows, all from one sample in a study of early T cells in non-severe SARS-CoV-2 infection. TCRdb re-called the 5' RACE reads through MiXCR, storing one row per CDR3 protein. The sample contains 60,000 to 90,000 distinct CDR3 sequences, approximately 16% of which appear only once. The sample consisted of whole blood. These receptors all stem from an adult who was a healthcare worker with PCR-confirmed SARS-CoV-2 infection or an uninfected control (not recorded which). The CDR3 runs from the conserved cysteine through the conserved F or W. Fields, in order: V gene, CDR3 protein.

v_call: TRBV29-1; cdr3_aa: CSVEGGAGANVLTF
v_call: TRBV3-1; cdr3_aa: CASSQWGQAGNTGELFF
v_call: TRBV2; cdr3_aa: CASTMLKTGSEQYF
v_call: TRBV20-1; cdr3_aa: CSALVGLAGVNEQFF
v_call: TRBV13; cdr3_aa: CASSLGTGRTYEQYF
v_call: TRBV18; cdr3_aa: CASSPLTGSYNEQFF
v_call: TRBV12-3/TRBV12-4; cdr3_aa: CASTSGGGGGPSYNEQFF
v_call: TRBV10-3; cdr3_aa: CAISELGTPNTEAFF
v_call: TRBV6-1; cdr3_aa: CASSEAATTWDEQFF
v_call: TRBV2; cdr3_aa: CASSPRDRGREKLFF
v_call: TRBV6-1; cdr3_aa: CASSRERGTLTDTQYF
v_call: TRBV5-1; cdr3_aa: CASSPRDGAYEQYF
v_call: TRBV18; cdr3_aa: CASSPRSALHNEQFF
v_call: TRBV30; cdr3_aa: CAWSVDSGAISYEQYF
v_call: TRBV18; cdr3_aa: CASSPQGAAGNQPQHF
v_call: TRBV3-1; cdr3_aa: CASSPQATTDTQYF
v_call: TRBV2; cdr3_aa: CASKASPYNEQFF
v_call: TRBV7-9; cdr3_aa: CASSNTRDTYYEQYF
v_call: TRBV19; cdr3_aa: CASSIGTSGDEQFF
v_call: TRBV27; cdr3_aa: CASSPRQGYSDEQFF
v_call: TRBV4-2; cdr3_aa: CASSQDGPNEQYF
v_call: TRBV25-1; cdr3_aa: CASGDRGYGETQYF
v_call: TRBV5-6; cdr3_aa: CASSSKGGGQPQHF
v_call: TRBV12-3/TRBV12-4; cdr3_aa: CASSSLERGSYEQFF
v_call: TRBV12-3/TRBV12-4; cdr3_aa: CASSPGQRGTNTGELFF
v_call: TRBV12-3/TRBV12-4; cdr3_aa: CASSPRTGGTQYF
v_call: TRBV20-1; cdr3_aa: CSAVRLAGFGEQYF
v_call: TRBV7-6; cdr3_aa: CASSLDTDPITEAFF
v_call: TRBV19; cdr3_aa: CASRRGGTSTDTQYF
v_call: TRBV24-1; cdr3_aa: CATSDTSGGSTDTQYF
v_call: TRBV7-9; cdr3_aa: CASEKVGLSGTGELFF
v_call: TRBV7-6; cdr3_aa: CASSPDAGLPAYEQYF
v_call: TRBV6-1; cdr3_aa: CASSESESSYNEQFF
v_call: TRBV5-6; cdr3_aa: CASSRDRLKETQYF
v_call: TRBV7-8; cdr3_aa: CASSLRDGRLTDTQYF
v_call: TRBV2; cdr3_aa: CATLEGRTVGRETQYF
v_call: TRBV9; cdr3_aa: CASSVGGTDYEQYF
v_call: TRBV7-8; cdr3_aa: CASSLAQVAGSSYEQYF
v_call: TRBV11-2; cdr3_aa: CASSSWTANTEAFF
v_call: TRBV5-4; cdr3_aa: CASSLAGHDLNEQFF
v_call: TRBV7-9; cdr3_aa: CASNPPRATTGRNTGELFF
v_call: TRBV7-9; cdr3_aa: CASSLAGSSGNTIYF
v_call: TRBV7-2; cdr3_aa: CASSLLRWETQYF
v_call: TRBV29-1; cdr3_aa: CSVRQGAGNTEAFF
v_call: TRBV7-6; cdr3_aa: CASSLAPGKVTYNEQFF